The rows below give T cell receptor beta chains drawn from one sample of a study of beta chain features in type 1 diabetes. This table comes from immunoSEQ multiplex PCR, and its TCRdb copy is limited to in-frame clones, with some not included. The sample lists hundreds of thousands of clones; roughly 13% were seen once. Sequenced sample: naive CD4+ T cells from blood. The receptors were sampled from a young man with type 1 diabetes. Both conserved end residues are part of each CDR3. D genes are given only for firm matches. Not all rows give a size; the values are once, few, many and, for expanded clones, a class.

d_call j_call v_call clone_size cdr3_aa cdr3_nt
- TRBJ1-5 TRBV5-6 - CASSLRGASNQPQHF TGTGCCAGCAGCTTGCGTGGGGCCAGCAATCAGCCCCAGCATTTT
- TRBJ1-2 TRBV4-1 few CASSQGRDLRGYGYTF TGCGCCAGCAGCCAAGGCCGGGACCTGAGGGGCTATGGCTACACCTTC
- TRBJ2-7 TRBV19 - CASSITDSSEQYF TGTGCCAGTAGTATAACGGACAGCAGCGAGCAGTACTTC
- TRBJ1-2 TRBV30 - CAWSVRGSHYGYTF TGTGCCTGGAGTGTACGAGGGTCTCACTATGGCTACACCTTC
TRBD2 TRBJ2-1 TRBV2 - CASIAAGGAYNEQFF TGTGCCAGCATAGCCGCGGGGGGCGCCTACAATGAGCAGTTCTTC
TRBD1 TRBJ1-1 TRBV9 - CASSVEDRVNTEAFF TGTGCCAGCAGCGTAGAGGACAGGGTGAACACTGAAGCTTTCTTT
- TRBJ1-1 TRBV6-6 - CASSYPDGFHTEAFF TGTGCCAGCAGTTACCCGGACGGATTCCACACTGAAGCTTTCTTT
TRBD1 TRBJ1-5 TRBV7-2 few CASSPYSGQGPQPQHF TGTGCCAGCAGCCCGTACTCCGGACAGGGGCCTCAGCCCCAGCATTTT
- TRBJ2-5 TRBV10-3 - CATGNRDQETQYF TGTGCCACCGGGAATCGGGATCAAGAGACCCAGTACTTC
- TRBJ2-5 TRBV5-1 few CASSLAVGQETQYF TGCGCCAGCAGCTTGGCGGTAGGGCAAGAGACCCAGTACTTC
TRBD1 TRBJ1-1 TRBV7-9 few CASSQTGTGNTEAFF TGTGCCAGCAGCCAAACGGGGACAGGGAACACTGAAGCTTTCTTT
- TRBJ2-5 TRBV6-1 - CASSPQGVWETQYF TGTGCCAGCAGTCCCCAGGGAGTTTGGGAGACCCAGTACTTC
- TRBJ1-2 TRBV25-1 - CASSHPPGSGYTF TGTGCCAGCAGTCACCCCCCCGGGTCTGGCTACACCTTC
TRBD1 TRBJ1-2 TRBV7-8 - CASSPRPTGFGYTF TGTGCCAGCAGCCCCCGCCCGACAGGGTTTGGCTACACCTTC
- TRBJ2-5 TRBV27 few CASSFRGAETQYF TGTGCCAGCAGTTTTAGAGGCGCGGAGACCCAGTACTTC
- TRBJ1-2 TRBV25-1 few CASSEVGMGAGGYTF TGTGCCAGCAGTGAAGTTGGTATGGGGGCAGGTGGCTACACCTTC
- TRBJ1-1 TRBV15 - CATSPRTVTEAFF TGTGCCACCAGCCCCCGGACAGTCACTGAAGCTTTCTTT
- TRBJ1-3 TRBV7-2 few CASSSTMERRNTIYF TGTGCCAGCAGCTCCACCATGGAGAGGAGAAACACCATATATTTT
- TRBJ1-4 TRBV30 few CAWSVQFSEKLFF TGTGCCTGGAGTGTACAGTTCTCTGAAAAACTGTTTTTT
- TRBJ2-7 TRBV19 once CASSIGTYNEQYF TGTGCCAGTAGTATTGGGACTTATAACGAGCAGTACTTC
- TRBJ1-1 TRBV18 few CASSPEGDTEAFF TGTGCCAGCTCACCGGAGGGAGACACTGAAGCTTTCTTT
- TRBJ2-3 TRBV30 few CAWSVWDSTDTQYF TGTGCCTGGAGTGTATGGGACTCCACAGATACGCAGTATTTT
- TRBJ1-5 TRBV23-1 - CASSQSRGGFILFNRITNQPQHF TGCGCCAGCAGTCAATCTAGAGGGGGTTTTATCCTCTTCAATCGAATTACCAATCAGCCCCAGCATTTT
- TRBJ2-6 TRBV7-3 few CASSRDGAFSGANVLTF TGTGCCAGCAGCCGGGACGGCGCCTTCTCTGGGGCCAACGTCCTGACTTTC
- TRBJ2-2 TRBV6-4 - CASSMTGNTGELFF TGTGCCAGCAGTATGACGGGGAACACCGGGGAGCTGTTTTTT
- TRBJ2-1 TRBV14 - CASSPSARGLSYNEQFF TGTGCCAGCAGCCCCTCTGCAAGGGGCTTGTCCTACAATGAGCAGTTCTTC
- TRBJ2-7 TRBV30 few CAWRSGGNEQYF TGTGCCTGGCGTTCAGGTGGGAACGAGCAGTACTTC
- TRBJ2-6 TRBV27 few CASSLYPTLSGANVLTF TGTGCCAGCAGTTTATATCCGACACTCTCTGGGGCCAACGTCCTGACTTTC
- TRBJ1-2 TRBV30 - CAWKLRGLANYGYTF TGTGCCTGGAAACTCAGGGGTCTAGCTAACTATGGCTACACCTTC
TRBD2 TRBJ2-1 TRBV29-1 few CSVAGIAGGPNNEQFF TGCAGCGTTGCAGGGATAGCGGGGGGGCCTAACAATGAGCAGTTCTTC
- TRBJ1-5 TRBV7-2 - CASSLVGNQPQHF TGTGCCAGCAGCTTAGTTGGCAATCAGCCCCAGCATTTT
TRBD1 TRBJ1-1 TRBV30 few CAWSGQGATEAFF TGTGCCTGGAGTGGACAGGGGGCAACTGAAGCTTTCTTT
- TRBJ2-3 TRBV10-3 - CAIRDLSAVSTDTQYF TGTGCCATTCGGGACTTAAGTGCCGTTAGCACAGATACGCAGTATTTT
- TRBJ2-5 TRBV10-3 - CAISGSGAMQETQYF TGTGCCATCAGTGGCTCAGGGGCTATGCAAGAGACCCAGTACTTC
- TRBJ2-1 TRBV28 few CASALWVSNEQFF TGTGCCAGCGCATTGTGGGTGAGCAATGAGCAGTTCTTC
- TRBJ1-5 TRBV5-1 - CASSLEGGGNQPQHF TGCGCCAGCAGCTTGGAGGGAGGAGGCAATCAGCCCCAGCATTTT
TRBD1 TRBJ1-1 TRBV5-1 - CASSLPRQGRNTEAFF TGCGCCAGCAGCTTGCCCAGACAGGGGAGGAACACTGAAGCTTTCTTT
TRBD2 TRBJ2-1 TRBV7-3 - CASSPTGLAGYNEQFF TGTGCCAGCAGTCCGACGGGCCTAGCGGGGTACAATGAGCAGTTCTTC
TRBD1 TRBJ2-5 TRBV7-9 few CASSTPGGGETQYF TGTGCCAGCAGCACCCCAGGGGGCGGAGAGACCCAGTACTTC
- TRBJ2-3 TRBV28 - CASKVGGGGTQYF TGTGCCTCCAAGGTCGGCGGTGGCGGTACGCAGTATTTT
- TRBJ1-2 TRBV2 few CASSEAQNYGYTF TGTGCCAGCAGTGAAGCACAGAACTATGGCTACACCTTC
- TRBJ2-7 TRBV6-5 few CATGGTHSYEQYF TGTGCCACAGGGGGGACACACTCCTACGAGCAGTACTTC
- TRBJ2-7 TRBV6-5 - CASSSPGYSFPYF TGTGCCAGCAGTTCTCCGGGATATTCATTCCCGTACTTC
- TRBJ2-3 TRBV30 few CAWETAAQYF TGTGCCTGGGAGACCGCAGCGCAGTATTTT
- TRBJ1-5 TRBV14 - CASSPSREGSNQPQHF TGTGCCAGCAGCCCATCACGGGAGGGTAGCAATCAGCCCCAGCATTTT
TRBD1 TRBJ2-1 TRBV5-6 few CASSFTGVDNEQFF TGTGCCAGCAGCTTCACAGGGGTGGACAATGAGCAGTTCTTC
TRBD2 TRBJ2-3 TRBV18 few CASSPLRGDSTDTQYF TGTGCCAGCTCACCACTACGGGGGGATAGCACAGATACGCAGTATTTT
TRBD2 TRBJ2-1 TRBV6-4 - CASRKSRSGGSGNEQFF TGTGCCAGCAGAAAAAGCCGTAGCGGGGGGTCTGGCAATGAGCAGTTCTTC
- TRBJ2-1 TRBV25-1 few CASSDGYNEQFF TGTGCCAGCAGTGATGGATACAATGAGCAGTTCTTC
TRBD1 TRBJ1-1 TRBV29-1 - CSVEVQGAEAFF TGCAGCGTTGAAGTCCAGGGGGCTGAAGCTTTCTTT
- TRBJ1-2 TRBV29-1 few CSHQSHGYTF TGCAGCCACCAATCCCATGGCTACACCTTC
TRBD2 TRBJ2-3 TRBV5-1 - CASGNSGGPSTDTQYF TGCGCCAGCGGTAATAGCGGGGGCCCTAGCACAGATACGCAGTATTTT
- TRBJ1-6 TRBV30 - CAWSFLRGLNSPLHF TGTGCCTGGAGTTTTTTGAGGGGACTTAATTCACCCCTCCACTTT
TRBD2 TRBJ2-7 TRBV30 - CAWGTSGYSYEQYF TGTGCCTGGGGGACTAGCGGGTACTCCTACGAGCAGTACTTC
- TRBJ1-2 TRBV30 - CAWSIPGPYRGYTF TGTGCCTGGAGTATTCCGGGACCCTATCGTGGCTACACCTTC
TRBD1 TRBJ2-7 TRBV5-1 - CASSHGQGASYEQYF TGCGCCAGCAGCCATGGACAGGGAGCCTCCTACGAGCAGTACTTC
- TRBJ1-3 TRBV2 - CASSPLTGIGNTIYF TGTGCCAGCAGTCCTCTTACAGGGATTGGAAACACCATATATTTT
- TRBJ1-2 TRBV4-2 few CASSRWGGGYTF TGTGCCAGCAGCCGGTGGGGGGGTGGCTACACCTTC
- TRBJ2-5 TRBV7-9 - CASRTRETQYF TGTGCCAGCAGAACTCGAGAGACCCAGTACTTC
- TRBJ2-5 TRBV18 few CASSGRGPSQETQYF TGTGCCAGCTCGGGACGGGGACCGAGCCAAGAGACCCAGTACTTC